This TCR beta chain was captured by sequencing in a study of cytomegalovirus exposure and HLA in healthy donors (dated by TCRdb to 2015 to 2018). Broadly, across the study: According to a later analysis, one platform produced both the 120 validation repertoires and the roughly 660 repertoires of the first cohort. Besides the first cohort of under 700 subjects, a separate validation cohort made up of around 120 different subjects was used. High-throughput TCR immunosequencing, statistical association of individual TCRs with disease status, and machine learning were combined to predict cytomegalovirus infection status. The study aimed to test whether signatures of past pathogen exposure could be identified by cataloging public T cell receptors. The full study reports these points: The study gave a list of 150 to 200 TCR beta chains associated with cytomegalovirus. All 130 or so repertoires were used to score co-occurrence in the validation cohort in a later analysis, because that analysis had no HLA typing for the cohort. While some public TCRs were present in many individuals, most TCR sequences turned up only very rarely across donors. The classifier was reported to diagnose cytomegalovirus status with high specificity and sensitivity in both the original and validation cohorts. In vitro tests confirmed that three of the cytomegalovirus-associated TCR beta chains recognize cytomegalovirus antigens. The authors suggested that the approach could potentially be generalized to other disease states and immunological phenotypes. A later analysis found that TCRs clustered in the first cohort also tended to co-occur in the roughly 120 validation repertoires, with more than 90% of cluster scores above 0.

About this clone: Its antigen is unknown. The input lacks base qualities; no much larger clone sits a single base away.

Libraries were built with the immunoSEQ multiplex PCR assay. Concerning the study's data processing: To diagnose cytomegalovirus status from the catalog of TCR beta chain sequences, a statistical classification framework was built. The source is immuneACCESS, and TCRdb retained only in-frame sequences with V and J called. Part of the clones is not carried over; for the studies checked, unresolved V genes explain less than half of this, and the remainder is unexplained. V, J and clone size reflect that table, while D and trimming were determined from the DNA. The sample table shows about 150,000 clones, and less than 90% are seen once. Around 3.4% of the sample belongs to the ten largest clones. The donors belonged to the validation cohort of 120 subjects, which was separate from the approximately 700-subject first cohort. V and J are trimmed by 4 bases and 6 bases, and the gene matches miss 3 bases of the junction. The germline V gene specifies SGHRS as CDR1 and YFSETQ as CDR2. The CDR3 covers 13 residues, taking in both the cysteine and the phenylalanine. Just CDR3 DNA is preserved here, 39 bases in frame from base 1.

Here the chain combines TRBV5-1 and TRBJ2-2; the central 7 bases match TRBD1. The receptor's source is a woman younger than 35 in good health and CMV-seropositive. What was sequenced was PBMCs. The CDR3 is CASSPGQPGELFF. The base sequence is TGCGCCAGCAGCCCGGGACAGCCCGGGGAGCTGTTTTTT. Full variable domain (CDR3 extended with the reference TRBV5-1 and TRBJ2-2 proteins): KAGVTQTPRYLIKTRGQQVTLSCSPISGHRSVSWYQQTPGQGLQFLFEYFSETQRNKGNFPGRFSGRQFSNSRSEMNVSTLELGDSALYLCASSPGQPGELFFGEGSRLTVL.